A selection of T cell receptor beta chains follows, all from one sample in a study of identical twins. TCRdb redid the calling of the 5' RACE reads with MiXCR, one entry per CDR3 protein. The sample has around 530,000 distinct CDR3 sequences; over 12% are singletons. The same data also contributed to another study, on yellow fever vaccine responses in identical twins.

The sample comprised CD4+ T cells sorted from blood. These receptors originate from a woman aged 18-30 years in good health. Each CDR3 is given with its conserved first and last residue.

v_gene: TRBV12-3/TRBV12-4; CDR3aa: CASSLRGAGQPQHF
v_gene: TRBV3-1; CDR3aa: CASSPLSGSYEQYF
v_gene: TRBV5-5; CDR3aa: CASRVRDTQYF
v_gene: TRBV11-2; CDR3aa: CASRVGTDTQYF
v_gene: TRBV29-1; CDR3aa: CSVEDLRGGPDTQYF
v_gene: TRBV20-1; CDR3aa: CSAKVRQGYGYTF
v_gene: TRBV5-1; CDR3aa: CASSLAGRGLEKLFF
v_gene: TRBV28; CDR3aa: CASSLPTGKASGRGYIEQFF
v_gene: TRBV4-1; CDR3aa: CASSQDPFTRNEQFF
v_gene: TRBV6-2/TRBV6-3; CDR3aa: CASSPREGLYTQYF
v_gene: TRBV20-1; CDR3aa: CSASASEETQYF
v_gene: TRBV29-1; CDR3aa: CSVGAGTGELFF
v_gene: TRBV6-5; CDR3aa: CASSYLRGGNEQFF
v_gene: TRBV20-1; CDR3aa: CSARGPYSTDTQYF
v_gene: TRBV5-1; CDR3aa: CASSLAQGPPSDTQYF
v_gene: TRBV7-2; CDR3aa: CASSFGTLSYNEQFF
v_gene: TRBV18; CDR3aa: CASPYQGLVTGELFF
v_gene: TRBV7-2; CDR3aa: CASRPTGFSQPQHF
v_gene: TRBV3-1; CDR3aa: CASSQYNEKLFF
v_gene: TRBV27; CDR3aa: CASSTTGGTQYF
v_gene: TRBV5-1; CDR3aa: CASSPQGVEQFF
v_gene: TRBV20-1; CDR3aa: CSASTNPDSYNEQFF
v_gene: TRBV10-3; CDR3aa: CAISQTGGDTGELFF
v_gene: TRBV12-3/TRBV12-4; CDR3aa: CASSLNPSGSTDTQYF
v_gene: TRBV10-3; CDR3aa: CAISVSTGVSDTQYF
v_gene: TRBV15; CDR3aa: CATSPPLGRTSPYGYTF
v_gene: TRBV20-1; CDR3aa: CSANDPGVDYGYTF
v_gene: TRBV12-3/TRBV12-4; CDR3aa: CASNTGTAGLETQYF
v_gene: TRBV15; CDR3aa: CATSRDLWSSSYNEQFF
v_gene: TRBV6-2/TRBV6-3; CDR3aa: CASRMRTAITYEQYF
v_gene: TRBV12-3/TRBV12-4; CDR3aa: CASSEGDTQETQYF
v_gene: TRBV19; CDR3aa: CASSNRGELFF
v_gene: TRBV2; CDR3aa: CASRQETQYF
v_gene: TRBV20-1; CDR3aa: CSARDRALREQYF
v_gene: TRBV7-2; CDR3aa: CASRRTGTGYEQYF
v_gene: TRBV2; CDR3aa: CASRNRGGTEAFF
v_gene: TRBV29-1; CDR3aa: CSVSQGGRGTEAFF
v_gene: TRBV6-5; CDR3aa: CASSLVQDGYGYTF
v_gene: TRBV3-1; CDR3aa: CASSQPTGRSYNSPLHF
v_gene: TRBV5-1; CDR3aa: CASHLGTGKRGETQYF
v_gene: TRBV5-6; CDR3aa: CASSLVWGEAFF
v_gene: TRBV29-1; CDR3aa: CSVEGRGGNSKNIQYF
v_gene: TRBV18; CDR3aa: CASSPPRSLQAWGTDTQYF
v_gene: TRBV6-5; CDR3aa: CASSYGSAMNTEAFF
v_gene: TRBV12-3/TRBV12-4; CDR3aa: CASSFMGGLETQYF
v_gene: TRBV15; CDR3aa: CATSRAKEATFQETQYF
v_gene: TRBV5-1; CDR3aa: CASSPWSGVDNEQFF
v_gene: TRBV12-3/TRBV12-4; CDR3aa: CATTPGAEAFF
v_gene: TRBV5-1; CDR3aa: CASRASGNEQFF
v_gene: TRBV10-1; CDR3aa: CASSDKVYNEQFF
v_gene: TRBV6-6; CDR3aa: CASSPVASYEQYF
v_gene: TRBV6-5; CDR3aa: CASSLQTDPGELFF
v_gene: TRBV9; CDR3aa: CASSVRSTLSSYNEQFF
v_gene: TRBV5-1; CDR3aa: CASSYLVTSGVSTSTDTQYF
v_gene: TRBV4-1; CDR3aa: CASSQAWTGRETQYF